There are many counts of the clone carrying this T cell receptor beta chain. Those patients with uncontrolled infection, other autoimmune disease, pregnancy or lactation were excluded. This sample was taken from a study of T cells in Graves' hyperthyroidism and ophthalmopathy. Amplification of TCR beta CDR3 regions was performed using RNA transcripts as template. HTBI primers were employed in a first-round RT-PCR of the TCR CDR3. A single record per CDR3 protein comes from TCRdb applying MiXCR to the multiplex PCR reads. In the table there are hundreds of thousands of distinct CDR3 sequences, around 15% of which are singletons. The sequence came from a woman aged 40 to 49 with Graves' ophthalmopathy. Sequenced: blood.

The CDR3 loop is CASSYSGTSHDEQYF. In DNA form, the CDR3 reads TGTGCCAGCAGTTACTCCGGGACTAGTCACGACGAGCAGTACTTC. V gene TRBV6-6 combines with J gene TRBJ2-7, with 8 bases aligning to TRBD2. The CDR3 sequence is 15 residues long. V trimming: 0 bases; J trimming: 5 bases; junction bases outside the gene matches: 6. Per germline, CDR1 MNHNY and CDR2 SVGAGI (reference sequence).